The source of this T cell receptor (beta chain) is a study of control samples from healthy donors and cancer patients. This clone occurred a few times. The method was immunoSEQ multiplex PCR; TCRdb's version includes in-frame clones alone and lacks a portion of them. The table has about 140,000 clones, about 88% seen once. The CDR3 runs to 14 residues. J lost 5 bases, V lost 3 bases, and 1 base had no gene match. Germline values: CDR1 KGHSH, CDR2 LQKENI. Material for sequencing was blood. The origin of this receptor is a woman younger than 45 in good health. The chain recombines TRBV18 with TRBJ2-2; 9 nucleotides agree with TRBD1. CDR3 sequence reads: CASSPGQGTGELFF. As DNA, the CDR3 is TGTGCCAGCTCACCGGGACAGGGTACCGGGGAGCTGTTTTTT.